Listed below are T cell receptor beta chains from one sample, sequenced in a study of shared clonotypes between healthy human individuals. Sequencing used immunoSEQ multiplex PCR; TCRdb keeps in-frame clones, though not all of them. The sample has roughly 1,800,000 clones, about 94% seen once; the top ten hold 1% to 1.5%. Sample: naive CD8+ T cells sorted from blood. The receptors were sampled from a man between 18 and 29 years old in good health. The conserved cysteine and the conserved F or W are not part of the CDR3 here. D genes are given only for firm matches.

D gene: TRBD2
V gene: TRBV7-9
CDR3 protein: ASSSDLWLAGVADTQY

D gene: -
V gene: TRBV19
CDR3 protein: ASSSPEGWTEAF

D gene: -
V gene: TRBV14
CDR3 protein: ASSPGFQETQY

D gene: -
V gene: TRBV5-4
CDR3 protein: ASSFLYGELF

D gene: TRBD1
V gene: TRBV19
CDR3 protein: ASRGQSYNEQF

D gene: TRBD2
V gene: TRBV27
CDR3 protein: ASSLIAGAFTGELF

D gene: -
V gene: TRBV5-1
CDR3 protein: ASSSHRERDDEQY

D gene: -
V gene: TRBV4-2
CDR3 protein: ASSQDSGQRRADTQY

D gene: -
V gene: TRBV7-9
CDR3 protein: ASDGRAGNTIY

D gene: TRBD1
V gene: TRBV7-8
CDR3 protein: ASSLDRGMVSYEQY

D gene: -
V gene: TRBV19
CDR3 protein: ASSIVRGGEETQY

D gene: -
V gene: TRBV7-9
CDR3 protein: ASSLGTDSPLH

D gene: -
V gene: TRBV6-5
CDR3 protein: ASSYSSSYEQY

D gene: TRBD1
V gene: TRBV28
CDR3 protein: ASSLGQGGYEQY

D gene: -
V gene: TRBV2
CDR3 protein: ASSEATIQGPGELF

D gene: -
V gene: TRBV2
CDR3 protein: ASSEAGGAERITAF

D gene: -
V gene: TRBV28
CDR3 protein: ASSPLLKNIQY

D gene: TRBD2
V gene: TRBV11-2
CDR3 protein: ASSLVMGGEETQY

D gene: TRBD1
V gene: TRBV27
CDR3 protein: ASSLGTDYGYT

D gene: TRBD2
V gene: TRBV6-5
CDR3 protein: ASSAGLAGYNEQF

D gene: -
V gene: TRBV10-3
CDR3 protein: AIRAETSYEQY

D gene: -
V gene: TRBV23-1
CDR3 protein: ASSHKRVGGGYT

D gene: -
V gene: TRBV28
CDR3 protein: ASSFPLRRDTYAENTGELF

D gene: -
V gene: TRBV27
CDR3 protein: ASSVRGPNEQF

D gene: -
V gene: TRBV4-3
CDR3 protein: ASSQDLGREEQY

D gene: TRBD2
V gene: TRBV7-9
CDR3 protein: ASSLGKGLDGRAYNEQF

D gene: TRBD2
V gene: TRBV4-1
CDR3 protein: ASSQDSSGATNTGELF

D gene: TRBD2
V gene: TRBV6-1
CDR3 protein: ASSEVGLAGDTDTQY

D gene: TRBD1
V gene: TRBV10-2
CDR3 protein: ASSAGTGGNQPQH

D gene: -
V gene: TRBV27
CDR3 protein: ASSPNSAAITPYEQY